In this sample, the clone carrying this T cell receptor (beta chain) turned up a few times. Antigen unknown. Donors were Caucasian adults residing in Nashville, Tennessee, USA. This entry is derived from a study of shared clonotypes between healthy human individuals. Study-wide points: Clonotype sharing among donors, it was expected, would be affected by sequencing depth.

The ends lost 3 bases at V and 1 base at J; junction bases unmatched: 7. The CDR3 totals 16 residues. Germline CDR1 reads KGHSH; CDR2 reads LQKENI. The table came from immunoSEQ multiplex PCR; TCRdb's copy has only in-frame clones and leaves some out. The sample holds fewer than 600,000 clones; roughly three quarters are singletons and the top ten take 13%. The sequenced material came from PBMCs. The rearrangement joins TRBV18 to TRBJ2-3; 7 bases are a match to TRBD1. The clonotype was recovered from a woman aged 40 to 49 in good health. Some clones in this sample may be carry-over from other donors' samples. The CDR3 reads CASSPFTGVRTDTQYF. The CDR3 DNA reads TGTGCCAGCTCACCCTTCACAGGGGTCCGCACAGATACGCAGTATTTT.